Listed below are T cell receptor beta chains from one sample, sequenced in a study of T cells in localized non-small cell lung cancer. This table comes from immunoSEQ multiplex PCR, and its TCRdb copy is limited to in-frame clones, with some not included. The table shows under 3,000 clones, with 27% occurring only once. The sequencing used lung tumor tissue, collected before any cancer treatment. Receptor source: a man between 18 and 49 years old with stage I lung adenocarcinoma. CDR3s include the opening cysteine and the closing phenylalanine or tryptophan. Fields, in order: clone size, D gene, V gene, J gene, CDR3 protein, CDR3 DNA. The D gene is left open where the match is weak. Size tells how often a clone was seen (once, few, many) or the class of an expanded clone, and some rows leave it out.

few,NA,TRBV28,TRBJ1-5,CASSLTGPQGNQPQHF,TGTGCCAGCAGCTTAACGGGACCCCAGGGGAACCAGCCCCAGCATTTT
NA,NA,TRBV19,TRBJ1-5,CASSIDLSGGGQPQHF,TGTGCCAGTAGTATAGATTTAAGCGGGGGGGGACAGCCCCAGCATTTT
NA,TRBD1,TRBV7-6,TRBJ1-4,CASSFGQGGEKLFF,TGTGCCAGCAGCTTCGGACAGGGAGGTGAAAAACTGTTTTTT
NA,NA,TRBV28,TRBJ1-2,CAPEEIINYGYTF,TGTGCCCCTGAGGAGATCATTAACTATGGCTACACCTTC
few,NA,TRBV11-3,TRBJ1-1,CASSEGSMNTEAFF,TGTGCCAGCAGCGAAGGCAGTATGAACACTGAAGCTTTCTTT
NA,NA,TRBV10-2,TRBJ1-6,CASRQSNNSPLHF,TGCGCCAGCCGGCAGTCCAATAATTCACCCCTCCACTTT
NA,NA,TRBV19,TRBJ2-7,CASSMQGTYEQYF,TGTGCCAGTAGTATGCAGGGAACCTACGAGCAGTACTTC
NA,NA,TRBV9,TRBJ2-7,CASSVADRRYEQYF,TGTGCCAGCAGCGTAGCTGACAGGAGATACGAGCAGTACTTC
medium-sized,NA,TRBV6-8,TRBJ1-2,CASSYSSGGPYGYTF,TGTGCCAGCAGTTACTCGAGTGGAGGCCCCTATGGCTACACCTTC
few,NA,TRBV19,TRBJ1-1,CASSTSSRVNTEAFF,TGTGCCAGTAGTACATCTTCCAGGGTTAACACTGAAGCTTTCTTT